Following are 29 T cell receptor beta chains from one sample sequenced in a study of somatic mutations in cytotoxic T cells in rheumatoid arthritis. Repertoires were generated with immunoSEQ multiplex PCR, while TCRdb's copy carries only in-frame clones and drops some. The sample includes around 18,000 clones, 81% seen only once; the top ten take over 12%. Sequencing input: CD8+ T cells sorted from blood. Receptor source: an adult with rheumatoid arthritis.

As DNA, the CDR3 is TGTGCCAGCAGCTTGGCCGGGACTAGCGGGGGGTCGAGCTCCTACGAGCAGTACTTC. Protein: CASSLAGTSGGSSSYEQYF. The chain employs TRBV13 and TRBJ2-7, with 15 bases matching TRBD2. Germline CDR1 reads PRHDT; CDR2 reads FYEKMQ (reference sequence). The CDR3 extends over 19 amino acids. The J segment lost 0 bases and the V segment lost 3 bases, leaving 9 bases of the junction unmatched.

V is TRBV9 and J is TRBJ1-2; D is unresolved. Germline lookup yields CDR1 SGDLS and CDR2 YYNGEE. The CDR3 has 13 residues. With 3 bases removed from V and 4 bases from J, the gap between germline ends came to 10 bases. CDR3 nucleotide sequence: TGTGCCAGCAGCGAAGGAGACACCTATGGCTACACCTTC. Translating gives CASSEGDTYGYTF.

This clone was seen more than once but under ten times. This chain connects TRBV27 to TRBJ2-7, with 9 bases lining up with TRBD1. Germline V gene sequence: CDR1 MNHEY, CDR2 SMNVEV (reference sequence). The CDR3 runs to 15 residues. V lost 0 bases to trimming and J lost 5 bases; unmatched junction nucleotides: 5. The CDR3 reads CASSLSGTGSHEQYF. CDR3 DNA sequence: TGTGCCAGCAGTTTATCCGGGACAGGGTCCCACGAGCAGTACTTC.

The J gene is TRBJ2-1, the V gene TRBV25-1; 9 positions match TRBD1. The germline V gene encodes CDR1 MGHDK and CDR2 SYGVNS. The CDR3 sequence is 17 residues long. After removal of 6 bases from V and 5 bases from J, the junction contained 14 bases not matched to a gene. The DNA for the CDR3 is TGTGCCAGCAGCCAGATTGACGGGGACAGGGTTAACAATGAGCAGTTCTTC. As protein: CASSQIDGDRVNNEQFF.

This rearrangement joins TRBV11-2 to TRBJ2-5; 7 positions match TRBD1. This CDR3 is built from 13 residues. Germline loops: CDR1 SGHAT, CDR2 FQNNGV. V gave up 5 bases and J gave up 3 bases; unmatched junction bases: 3. DNA for the CDR3: TGTGCCAGCAGCCCAACAGGGGAAGAGACCCAGTACTTC. This codes for CASSPTGEETQYF.

The rearrangement links TRBV28 to TRBJ1-2; maybe TRBD1 (5 bases). Germline V lookup: CDR1 MDHEN, CDR2 SYDVKM. The CDR3 runs 14 residues. The ends were cut back, 7 bases at V and 6 bases at J, with 18 bases in the middle. DNA of the CDR3: TGTGCCAGCATTGGGTACCGGGGCATCGATGGCTACACCTTC. This sequence encodes CASIGYRGIDGYTF.

Regarding this clone: At one end, the junction sequence differs from germline, possibly due to a read error. The V call is TRBV5-6, the J call TRBJ1-1, with 7 bases matching TRBD1. The germline V gene has CDR1 SGHDT and CDR2 YYEEEE. The CDR3 loop spans 15 amino acids. The CDR3 coding sequence is TGTGCCAGCATCTTGGGAGGGGGCATGGACACTGAAGCTTTCTTT. It specifies CASILGGGMDTEAFF.

This clone has only a few counts. This chain joins TRBV7-6 and TRBJ1-1, with D perhaps matching TRBD1 (5 bases). The CDR3 consists of 14 residues. Trimming pared 3 bases from V and 0 bases from J, leaving 8 bases between. Germline CDR1 is SGHVS and CDR2 is FNYEAQ. The CDR3 reads CASSLGEMNTEAFF. CDR3 nucleotide sequence: TGTGCCAGCAGCTTGGGGGAAATGAACACTGAAGCTTTCTTT.

The rearrangement links TRBV6-5 to TRBJ1-1; D is unresolved. V was shortened by 0 bases and J by 2 bases, with 10 bases between the two germline ends. The V gene's germline CDR1 is MNHEY and CDR2 SVGAGI. This CDR3 spans 15 amino acids. The CDR3 DNA sequence: TGTGCCAGCAGTTACTCCGAGACGGTAAACACTGAAGCTTTCTTT. It encodes CASSYSETVNTEAFF.

The genes are TRBV9 and TRBJ1-1, with a possible D match to TRBD1 (5 bases). Between the trimmed V and J ends, which lost 0 bases and 7 bases, there was a span of 7 bases. The CDR3 covers 12 residues. Germline lookup yields CDR1 SGDLS and CDR2 YYNGEE. The CDR3: CASSVAGGEAFF. The DNA for the CDR3 is TGTGCCAGCAGCGTAGCCGGGGGTGAAGCTTTCTTT.

This clone was detected only a few times. The chain carries TRBV4-3 and TRBJ1-1; D unresolved. The CDR3 has 14 residues. V dropped 2 bases and J dropped 4 bases, with 11 bases sitting between them. Germline loops: CDR1 LGHNA, CDR2 YSLEER. CDR3 nucleotides: TGCGCCAGCAGCCAAATTACGTCGGGCACTGAAGCTTTCTTT. Protein: CASSQITSGTEAFF.

The chain carries TRBV15 and TRBJ2-1; D remains unclear. In germline, CDR1 is LNHNV, CDR2 YYDKDF (reference sequence). The V end was cut by 5 bases, the J end by 8 bases, with 19 bases between. This CDR3 is 15 amino acids long. CDR3 nucleotide sequence: TGTGCCACCAGCCCCTTTGAAGCCGGGCCGGATGAGCAGTTCTTC. Translation gives CATSPFEAGPDEQFF.

This clone was detected only once. The chain joins TRBV7-9 to TRBJ1-1; a possible D gene is TRBD1 (5 bases). V gave up 5 bases and J gave up 4 bases, with 20 bases separating them. Germline CDR1 is SEHNR and CDR2 is FQNEAQ (reference sequence). The CDR3 is 16 amino acids. CDR3 loop: CASSGRDPRGGTEAFF. In DNA form, the CDR3 reads TGTGCCAGCAGCGGCCGGGACCCTCGAGGTGGCACTGAAGCTTTCTTT.

The rearrangement links TRBV4-3 to TRBJ2-2, with a weak D call TRBD1 (6 bases). Germline V gene lookup returns CDR1 LGHNA and CDR2 YSLEER. V was clipped by 0 bases and J by 3 bases, with 20 bases between them. The CDR3 spans 19 residues. The CDR3 DNA sequence: TGCGCCAGCAGCCAAGAGTTCCGACTAACAGGGTTAGACACCGGGGAGCTGTTTTTT. Its translation: CASSQEFRLTGLDTGELFF.

This clone was observed a single time. The chain has TRBV21-1 and TRBJ1-4; the D segment call TRBD1 is taken from the table without a DNA check. TRBV21-1 is classified as a pseudogene. The CDR3 has 20 residues. CDR3 sequence: CASSFTGPWGSAPTNEKLFF. The CDR3 DNA follows: TGTGCCAGCAGCTTTACAGGGCCGTGGGGTTCTGCTCCAACTAATGAAAAACTGTTTTTT.

The rearrangement uses TRBV27 and TRBJ2-7, with 9 bases aligning to TRBD1. The germline V gene encodes CDR1 MNHEY and CDR2 SMNVEV (reference sequence). The CDR3 consists of 14 residues. V gave up 4 bases and J gave up 2 bases; unmatched junction bases: 3. CDR3 sequence reads: CASSSGQGPYEQYF. In nucleotides, the CDR3 is TGTGCCAGCAGTTCGGGACAGGGCCCCTACGAGCAGTACTTC.

The V and J genes are TRBV7-6 and TRBJ2-7; possibly TRBD1 or TRBD2 for D (6 bases each). Germline V CDR1 and CDR2: SGHVS, FNYEAQ. The CDR3 sequence is 16 residues long. With 1 base removed from V and 5 bases from J, the gap between germline ends came to 18 bases. CDR3 loop: CASSLEVGGRLHEQYF. The CDR3 coding sequence is TGTGCCAGCAGCTTAGAGGTTGGGGGGCGCTTACACGAGCAGTACTTC.

V is TRBV6-1 and J is TRBJ2-2; TRBD2 matches 12 bases. V shed 2 bases and J 6 bases; nucleotides not matched to a gene: 1. Per germline, CDR1 MNHNS and CDR2 SASEGT. The CDR3 has 15 residues. CDR3 in amino acids: CASSELAGGPGELFF. In DNA form, the CDR3 reads TGTGCCAGCAGTGAACTAGCGGGGGGGCCCGGGGAGCTGTTTTTT.

The chain employs TRBV11-3 and TRBJ2-3; 15 bases fit TRBD2. Unmatched junction bases numbered 9, after V lost 3 bases and J lost 2 bases. The CDR3 consists of 19 residues. Per germline, CDR1 SGHNT and CDR2 YENEEA. The CDR3 DNA sequence: TGTGCCAGCAGCTTTACGGGACTAGCGGGGGGCTACCTCACAGATACGCAGTATTTT. Protein: CASSFTGLAGGYLTDTQYF.

The chain links TRBV7-9 to TRBJ1-1; D might be TRBD1 (5 bases). The CDR3 is 13 residues long. CDR1 and CDR2 from the germline V gene are SEHNR and FQNEAQ (reference sequence). V was clipped by 3 bases and J by 5 bases, with 10 bases between them. CDR3 nucleotides: TGTGCCAGCAGCTTGGGGGAAGGTACTGAAGCTTTCTTT. Translating gives CASSLGEGTEAFF.

The V gene is TRBV4-3, the J gene TRBJ1-2; no clear D. Germline V gene sequence: CDR1 LGHNA, CDR2 YSLEER. V lost 4 bases and J 3 bases, leaving 9 bases between the germline ends. This CDR3 spans 13 amino acids. The CDR3 sequence: CASSPMDYYGYTF. In DNA form, the CDR3 reads TGCGCCAGCAGCCCCATGGATTACTATGGCTACACCTTC.

This clone was detected only once. CDR3 sequence reads: CASSLGRRGEQTEAFF. The CDR3 DNA is TGTGCCAGCAGCCTGGGCCGCCGGGGAGAACAGACTGAAGCTTTCTTT. The J gene is TRBJ1-1, the V gene TRBV7-6, with D unresolved. The ends were cut back, 5 bases at V and 5 bases at J, with 21 bases in the middle. CDR1 SGHVS and CDR2 FNYEAQ come from the germline V gene. The CDR3 extends over 16 amino acids.

This clone occurred once. The chain uses TRBV7-3 and TRBJ1-2; weak D call: TRBD1 (5 bases). Germline V CDR1 and CDR2: SGHTA, FQGTGA. CDR3 length equals 15 residues. Trimming cost V 2 bases and J 5 bases, with 15 bases left between them. The CDR3 is CASSLVIGDEYGYTF. CDR3 sequence (DNA): TGTGCCAGCAGCTTAGTGATAGGGGACGAGTATGGCTACACCTTC.

CDR3 nucleotide sequence: TGTGCCAGCAGCCCTCCGACATACGAGCAGTTCTTC. This translates into CASSPPTYEQFF. The chain links TRBV7-9 to TRBJ2-1; D not certain. CDR1 is SEHNR, CDR2 FQNEAQ, per germline (reference sequence). The ends were cut back, 5 bases at V and 10 bases at J, with 12 bases in the middle. The length of the CDR3 is 12 residues. The full variable domain, in which reference TRBV7-9 and TRBJ2-1 provide the parts outside the CDR3, is DTGVSQNPRHKITKRGQNVTFRCDPISEHNRLYWYRQTLGQGPEFLTYFQNEAQLEKSRLLSDRFSAERPKGSFSTLEIQRTEQGDSAMYLCASSPPTYEQFFGPGTRLTVL.

The rearrangement joins TRBV5-1 to TRBJ2-1; TRBD1 might be the D (6 bases). Trimming shortened V by 4 bases and J by 10 bases, and 12 bases separated the two germline ends. The V gene's germline CDR1 is SGHRS and CDR2 YFSETQ. The CDR3 has 12 amino acids. DNA of the CDR3: TGCGCCAGCAGCATATTTGACAGGGAGCAGTTCTTC. This translates into CASSIFDREQFF.

In the case of this clone: Other nucleotide sequences in the sample specify the same CDR3. In DNA, the CDR3 is TGTGCCAGCAGCGAAGGCGCAGGGACGACAGATACGCAGTATTTT. Amino acids: CASSEGAGTTDTQYF. This chain uses TRBV6-4 with TRBJ2-3; D possibly uses TRBD1 or TRBD2 (5 bases each). CDR1 is MRHNA, CDR2 SNTAGT, per germline. Trimming pared 6 bases from V and 3 bases from J, leaving 16 bases between. The CDR3 contains 15 residues.

Note on this clone: One end of the junction is discordant with germline, which a read error may explain. The chain couples TRBV7-7 to TRBJ2-3, with TRBD2 as a possible D gene (7 bases). From germline, CDR1 is SSHAT and CDR2 FNYEAQ (reference sequence). CDR3 size: 15 residues. The CDR3 reads CASSRTRGRTDTQYF. CDR3 sequence (DNA): TGTGCTAGCAGCCGGACGCGGGGGCGCACAGATACGCAGTATTTT.

The chain couples TRBV28 to TRBJ2-1; 12 nucleotides agree with TRBD2. The V segment lost 5 bases and the J segment 4 bases; nucleotides outside the gene matches: 6. This CDR3 has 16 residues. From germline, CDR1 is MDHEN and CDR2 SYDVKM. CDR3 protein: CASSPYGLAGYNEQFF. DNA of the CDR3: TGTGCCAGCAGTCCATACGGACTAGCGGGGTACAATGAGCAGTTCTTC.

V usage is TRBV6-1 and J usage is TRBJ2-7; TRBD1 matches 9 bases. This CDR3 is 15 amino acids long. V was pared by 4 bases and J by 0 bases, with 4 bases of the junction left unmatched. Germline CDR1 is MNHNS and CDR2 is SASEGT. Here the CDR3 DNA reads TGTGCCAGCAGTGGGGGACAGGGAGGCTCCTACGAGCAGTACTTC. Translated, it gives CASSGGQGGSYEQYF.